This T cell receptor beta chain was obtained from a study of ipilimumab plus nivolumab after autologous stem cell transplantation. Study-wide results and limits: TCR repertoire, Treg phenotype and gut microbiota reportedly support more study of this approach.

The data were produced by immunoSEQ multiplex PCR, yet TCRdb's version contains in-frame clones alone and is incomplete. The data hold 10,000 to 15,000 clones, with roughly 70% observed a single time. The junction had 10 bases not matched to a gene; V was cut back by 7 bases and J by 8 bases. The germline CDR1 and CDR2 sequences are MDHEN and SYDVKM. This CDR3 is 14 amino acids long. Starting 14 to 28 days after autologous transplant, ipilimumab 1 mg/kg was given. As regards this clone: Antigen specificity is unknown. The identical CDR3 is also encoded by other nucleotide sequences in the sample.

The chain recombines TRBV28 with TRBJ1-2, with 10 bases identical to TRBD1. The input for sequencing was PBMCs, taken in a trial of ipilimumab plus nivolumab as post-transplant consolidation. The clonotype was recovered from a male donor with multiple myeloma. The CDR3 DNA sequence: TGTGCCAGCAATGGGGGTCGGACAGGGGGGGGCTACACCTTC. Translating gives CASNGGRTGGGYTF.